The present entry profiles one TCR beta chain with its context. The antigen remains undetermined. This record comes from a study of shared clonotypes between healthy human individuals. In the study overall: Donors, aged 18 to 49, were a couple of women and three men.

Study-wide points: Naive subsets generally had larger estimated richness than memory subsets.

The CDR3 length is 15 residues. With 8 bases clipped from V and 6 bases from J, the junction kept 7 bases outside the gene matches. In germline, CDR1 is MDHEN, CDR2 SYDVKM. Genomic DNA of every subset was divided equally among multiple immunoSEQ plates. Sequencing was performed with immunoSEQ multiplex PCR; in TCRdb, only in-frame clones are kept and a portion is missing. The table lists roughly 1,100,000 clones, around 74% of them singletons. The V and J genes are TRBV28 and TRBJ1-4; TRBD1 matches at 12 bases. Sequenced input: memory CD4+ T cells sorted from blood. Subset defined: CD45RA-negative fraction. This receptor was obtained from a man aged 18 to 35 in good health. The CDR3 is CASGRGDRGHEKLFF. CDR3 bases: TGTGCCAGCGGACGGGGGGACAGGGGGCATGAAAAACTGTTTTTT.